This entry lists 19 T cell receptor beta chains sequenced from one sample in a study of blood T cells in healthy people across ages. For the second PCR, which ran for 7 to 11 cycles, a sample-barcoded 5' primer and a J-beta primer mix were used. Each CDR3 protein gets one entry after TCRdb re-called the 5' RACE reads with MiXCR. The top ten hold approximately 15% of the sample, which has approximately 810,000 distinct CDR3 sequences, around 28% seen once. Source material: blood. The receptor set was obtained from an elderly woman in good health.

This clonotype was found many times. This chain connects TRBV10-3 to TRBJ1-5; a possible D gene is TRBD1 (5 bases). The length of the CDR3 is 13 residues. V lost 6 bases and J lost 4, with 10 bases in between. CDR1 ENHRY and CDR2 SYGVKD come from the germline V gene. CDR3 DNA sequence: TGTGCCATCAGCCAGACAGTGAATCAGCCCCAGCATTTT. This sequence encodes CAISQTVNQPQHF.

This clonotype came up a few times. V usage is TRBV6-1 and J usage is TRBJ1-1; the D gene is possibly TRBD1 (6 bases). This CDR3 contains 12 residues. Between the trimmed V and J ends, which lost 10 bases and 1 base, there was a span of 10 bases. Germline V gives CDR1 MNHNS, CDR2 SASEGT. CDR3 loop: CAIVQGNTEAFF. DNA for the CDR3: TGTGCCATCGTACAGGGGAACACTGAAGCTTTCTTT.

This clonotype was counted between two and nine times. A read error may explain this, as a much larger clone is one base away. The rearrangement uses TRBV6-5 and TRBJ2-1; a possible D gene is TRBD1 (6 bases). Deletions cut 4 bases from V and 6 bases from J, with 13 bases between. The CDR3 consists of 14 residues. Germline CDR1 MNHEY, CDR2 SVGAGI. This chain's CDR3 is CASSSPRQVNEQFF. As DNA, the CDR3 is TGTGCCAGCAGTTCTCCCAGACAGGTCAATGAGCAGTTCTTC.

As concerns this clonotype: Likely a read error: the CDR3 ends without its conserved phenylalanine or tryptophan. The J gene is TRBJ2-3, the V gene TRBV4-3; D is ambiguous. There are 16 residues in the CDR3. Trimming removed 4 bases from V and 3 bases from J, with 17 bases in between. Germline V CDR1 and CDR2: LGHNA, YSLEER. The CDR3 sequence is CASSPYYVVHTDTQYL. CDR3 coding DNA: TGCGCCAGCAGCCCCTACTATGTAGTACATACAGATACGCAGTATTTG.

The rearrangement links TRBV2 to TRBJ1-5, with D maybe TRBD1 (6 bases). CDR1 SNHLY and CDR2 FYNNEI come from the germline V gene. CDR3 length equals 15 residues. Deletions cut 3 bases from V and 6 bases from J, with 15 bases between. The CDR3 DNA follows: TGTGCCAGCAGTGACAGGGGAAGTACGGGTCAGCCCCAGCATTTT. Its protein is CASSDRGSTGQPQHF.

This clonotype was found many times. The genes are TRBV11-2 and TRBJ2-1, with TRBD1 matching 7 bases. V trimming: 5 bases; J trimming: 0 bases; junction bases outside the gene matches: 7. The CDR3 spans 16 residues. CDR1 SGHAT and CDR2 FQNNGV come from the germline V gene. CDR3 amino acids: CASSARQGGSYNEQFF. CDR3 DNA: TGTGCCAGCAGCGCCCGACAGGGTGGCTCCTACAATGAGCAGTTCTTC.

This clonotype has ten or more counts. The chain has TRBV6-5 and TRBJ2-3; tentative D call: TRBD2 (5 bases). Between the trimmed V and J ends, which lost 8 bases and 1 base, there was a span of 10 bases. Germline CDR1 reads MNHEY; CDR2 reads SVGAGI. The CDR3 totals 13 residues. The CDR3: CASFNSGTDTQYF. CDR3 in DNA: TGTGCCAGCTTCAATAGCGGCACAGATACGCAGTATTTT.

The chain links TRBV20-1 to TRBJ1-3, with TRBD1 identical over 9 bases. Trimming at V came to 4 bases and at J to 4 bases, leaving 14 bases not matched to a gene. The CDR3 contains 17 residues. Germline V gives CDR1 DFQATT, CDR2 SNEGSKA (reference sequence). This CDR3 is CSATTLEGTGYGNTIYF. The CDR3 DNA reads TGCAGTGCTACAACATTAGAGGGGACAGGGTACGGAAACACCATATATTTT.

The rearrangement links TRBV7-2 to TRBJ2-2; 8 bases fit TRBD2. Germline V gene sequence: CDR1 SGHTA, CDR2 FQGNSA. The CDR3 contains 14 residues. V was clipped by 7 bases and J by 3 bases; unmatched bases: 4. CDR3 sequence (DNA): TGTGCCAGCATCCCACTAGCGGACACCGGGGAGCTGTTTTTT. Protein product: CASIPLADTGELFF. Full variable domain (rest looked up from reference TRBV7-2 and TRBJ2-2): GAGVSQSPSNKVTEKGKDVELRCDPISGHTALYWYRQSLGQGLEFLIYFQGNSAPDKSGLPSDRFSAERTGGSVSTLTIQRTQQEDSAVYLCASIPLADTGELFFGEGSRLTVL.

The rearrangement links TRBV29-1 to TRBJ1-1; D gene unclear. The V gene's germline CDR1 is SQVTM and CDR2 ANQGSEA. Trimming shortened V by 3 bases and J by 11 bases, and 10 bases separated the two germline ends. The CDR3 runs 10 residues. The CDR3 nucleotides are TGCAGCGTTGAGACGGTGGAGGCTTTCTTT. Translated: CSVETVEAFF.

In its sample, this clonotype was seen a few times. A much larger clonotype is one base distant, so this may be a read error. This chain connects TRBV7-2 to TRBJ2-5; TRBD2 agrees at 8 bases. The CDR3 length is 15 residues. After removal of 1 base from V and 11 bases from J, the junction contained 12 bases not matched to a gene. Germline V gene lookup returns CDR1 SGHTA and CDR2 FQGNSA. CDR3 in DNA: TGTGCCAGCAGCTTAGACCGGGGGGGCCGGGGTGAGCAGTACTTC. It encodes CASSLDRGGRGEQYF.

This clonotype was observed many times. The chain joins TRBV30 to TRBJ2-4, with TRBD2 matching 12 bases. The CDR3 length is 17 residues. The germline CDR1 and CDR2 sequences are GTSNPN and SVGIG (reference sequence). The junction had 6 bases not matched to a gene; V was cut back by 0 bases and J by 3 bases. CDR3 nucleotide sequence: TGTGCCTGGAGTGTACTCCGGACTAGCGGGGACAAAAACATTCAGTACTTC. It yields the protein CAWSVLRTSGDKNIQYF.

This clonotype occurred once. The chain employs TRBV14 and TRBJ2-2; a possible D gene is TRBD1 (5 bases). This CDR3 has 17 residues. Looked up from germline, CDR1 is SGHDN and CDR2 is FVKESK. Between the trimmed V and J ends, which lost 4 bases and 5 bases, there was a span of 20 bases. For the CDR3, the DNA is TGTGCCAGCAGCCTTAGGAATCAGGGTTTGATGACCGGGGAGCTGTTTTTT. Translated: CASSLRNQGLMTGELFF.

The chain employs TRBV6-2 or TRBV6-3 and TRBJ2-2, with D possibly matching TRBD1 (6 bases). With 5 bases removed from V and 5 bases from J, the gap between germline ends came to 15 bases. The CDR3 spans 15 residues. CDR1 MNHEY and CDR2 SVGEGT come from the germline V gene. CDR3 nucleotide sequence: TGTGCCAGCAGTCGAGACAGGATTGTGACCGGGGAGCTGTTTTTT. Protein: CASSRDRIVTGELFF.

The chain carries TRBV14 and TRBJ2-3; perhaps TRBD2 as D (5 bases). V lost 1 base and J 5 bases, leaving 10 bases between the germline ends. Germline V lookup: CDR1 SGHDN, CDR2 FVKESK. This CDR3 is built from 14 residues. The CDR3 sequence is CASSQVMGVDTQYF. DNA of the CDR3: TGTGCCAGCAGCCAAGTTATGGGAGTAGATACGCAGTATTTT.

This rearrangement joins TRBV7-2 to TRBJ1-4; 10 bases match TRBD1. The CDR3 contains 16 residues. The junction had 6 bases not matched to a gene; V was cut back by 5 bases and J by 3 bases. The germline gives CDR1 SGHTA, CDR2 FQGNSA. The CDR3 DNA reads as TGTGCCAGCAGCCAAGACAGGGGGCGGGCTAATGAAAAACTGTTTTTT. Translated, it gives CASSQDRGRANEKLFF.

The genes are TRBV6-1 and TRBJ2-2; 9 nucleotides agree with TRBD1. CDR3 length: 18 amino acids. V gave up 8 bases and J gave up 0 bases; unmatched junction bases: 13. Per the germline V gene, CDR1 is MNHNS and CDR2 is SASEGT. The CDR3 coding sequence is TGTGCCAGCTGTCTCCGACAGGGGGGAATCGCGAACACCGGGGAGCTGTTTTTT. Its protein product is CASCLRQGGIANTGELFF.

With regard to this clonotype: Being one base from a much bigger clone, this may be a read error. The chain uses TRBV13 and TRBJ2-1, with TRBD2 identical over 8 bases. The J call is in doubt because the DNA end fits TRBJ2-7 better. The CDR3 runs 14 residues. Per germline, CDR1 PRHDT and CDR2 FYEKMQ (reference sequence). Here the CDR3 DNA reads TGTGCCAGCAGACGGGGGGGAGGCTACAATGAGCAGTACTTC. This encodes CASRRGGGYNEQYF.

This clonotype was counted ten times or more. The V gene is TRBV11-2, the J gene TRBJ2-7; TRBD1 matches 12 bases. Germline assignment: CDR1 SGHAT and CDR2 FQNNGV. Losses at the gene ends were 6 bases for V and 4 bases for J; bases not matched to a gene: 4. This CDR3 is built from 14 residues. The CDR3 sequence: CASSTGQGAYEQYF. The DNA of the CDR3 is TGTGCCAGCAGTACGGGACAGGGGGCGTACGAGCAGTACTTC.